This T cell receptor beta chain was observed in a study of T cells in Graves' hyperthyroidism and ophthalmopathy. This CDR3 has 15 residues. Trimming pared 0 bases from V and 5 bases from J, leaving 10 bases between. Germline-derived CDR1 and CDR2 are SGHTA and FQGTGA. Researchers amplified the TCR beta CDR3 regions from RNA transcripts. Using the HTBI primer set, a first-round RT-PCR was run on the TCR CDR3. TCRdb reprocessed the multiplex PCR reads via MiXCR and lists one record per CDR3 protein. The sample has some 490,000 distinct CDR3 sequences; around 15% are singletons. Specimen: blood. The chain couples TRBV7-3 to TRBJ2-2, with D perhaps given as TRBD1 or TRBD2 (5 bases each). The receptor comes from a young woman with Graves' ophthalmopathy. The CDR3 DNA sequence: TGTGCCAGCAGCTTAACCCCAGGGAGAACCGGGGAGCTGTTTTTT. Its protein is CASSLTPGRTGELFF. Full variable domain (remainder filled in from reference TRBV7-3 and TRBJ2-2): GAGVSQTPSNKVTEKGKYVELRCDPISGHTALYWYRQSLGQGPEFLIYFQGTGAADDSGLPNDRFFAVRPEGSVSTLKIQRTERGDSAVYLCASSLTPGRTGELFFGEGSRLTVL.